The TCR beta chain described here comes from a study of T cell responses to AZD1222 COVID-19 vaccine. The study's findings and limits: Across spike, vaccine-associated CD4 TCRs were found, dominant at 160-218 and 743-854. The donors showed a predominance of white British ancestry and of females, with possible underestimation of clonal diversity.

This table comes from immunoSEQ multiplex PCR, and its TCRdb copy is limited to in-frame clones, with some not included. The data show under 150,000 clones, with 75% to 95% seen just once and 2.8% held by the top ten. For this clone: Its antigen is unknown.

V was clipped by 5 bases and J by 7 bases; unmatched bases: 8. The germline V gene has CDR1 MNHEY and CDR2 SMNVEV (reference sequence). The CDR3 has 16 amino acids. This receptor was taken from an adult in good health. This sample comprised peripheral blood, obtained on day 0 of AZD1222 vaccination. The chain combines TRBV27 with TRBJ2-2; TRBD2 aligns across 12 bases. CDR3 nucleotide sequence: TGTGCCAGCAGTCGGCTAGCGGGGGGGCATGACGGGGAGCTGTTTTTT. Its translation: CASSRLAGGHDGELFF.